Listed here are 8 T cell receptor beta chains from one sample, sequenced in a study of blood T cells in healthy people across ages. Together with a sample-barcoded 5' primer, a J-beta primer mix was included in a second PCR lasting roughly 7 to 11 cycles. TCRdb re-called the 5' RACE reads with MiXCR, one entry per CDR3 protein. The sample has some 1.5 million distinct CDR3 sequences; approximately 30% are singletons. Input material: blood. These receptors all stem from a woman in her 30s in good health.

A few counts support this clonotype. The chain employs TRBV4-1 and TRBJ2-7; TRBD2 matches at 7 bases. Germline V CDR1 and CDR2: MGHRA, YSYEKL. The ends lost 0 bases at V and 0 bases at J; junction bases unmatched: 11. The CDR3 has 18 residues. The DNA for the CDR3 is TGCGCCAGCAGCCAAGATGTCGGGTTAGCGGGCACCTCCTACGAGCAGTACTTC. Encoded protein: CASSQDVGLAGTSYEQYF.

As regards this clonotype: One end of the junction is discordant with germline, which a read error may explain. The genes are TRBV30 and TRBJ2-3, with D unclear. Germline loops: CDR1 GTSNPN, CDR2 SVGIG (reference sequence). The CDR3 has 13 residues. The CDR3 sequence is CVWGSDALATQYF. In nucleotides, the CDR3 is TGTGTCTGGGGATCCGACGCTTTAGCTACGCAGTATTTT.

This clonotype was seen only a few times. This chain connects TRBV5-5 to TRBJ2-7, with 10 bases lining up with TRBD2. V lost 3 bases and J lost 3; bases outside the gene matches: 6. This CDR3 comprises 15 residues. Germline assignment: CDR1 SGHKS and CDR2 YYEKEE (reference sequence). This CDR3 reads CASSSSGGDLYEQYF. The CDR3 nucleotides read TGTGCCAGCAGCTCCAGCGGGGGGGACCTCTACGAGCAGTACTTC.

This rearrangement joins TRBV12-3 or TRBV12-4 to TRBJ1-1; D is perhaps TRBD1 (6 bases). Trimming took off 3 bases at V and 5 bases at J, with 10 bases between the two ends. The CDR3 sequence is 13 residues long. CDR3 amino acids: CASSFSQGTEAFF. The CDR3 nucleotides are TGTGCCAGCAGTTTCAGCCAGGGGACTGAAGCTTTCTTT.

In this sample, this clonotype turned up many times. The chain recombines TRBV15 with TRBJ1-2; D may be TRBD1 (5 bases). V lost 0 bases to trimming and J lost 7 bases, with 12 bases between them. The CDR3 spans 14 residues. Looked up from germline, CDR1 is LNHNV and CDR2 is YYDKDF (reference sequence). For the CDR3, the DNA is TGTGCCACCAGCAGAGATGTCCAGGGCTCTGGCTACACCTTC. Protein sequence: CATSRDVQGSGYTF.

This clonotype was seen just once. One end of the junction varies from germline; a read error may be responsible. This rearrangement joins TRBV5-6 to TRBJ2-1; D unclear. The CDR3 totals 13 residues. The germline V gene encodes CDR1 SGHDT and CDR2 YYEEEE. CDR3: CASSPDSCNEQFF. In DNA, the CDR3 is TGTGCCAGCAGCCCCGACTCCTGCAATGAGCAGTTCTTC.

The gene calls are TRBV24-1 and TRBJ2-1; 11 bases agree with TRBD1. V was pared by 7 bases and J by 9 bases, with 10 bases of the junction left unmatched. The CDR3 has 15 amino acids. The germline gives CDR1 KGHDR, CDR2 SFDVKD. The CDR3 protein is CATSPGGQGEGEQFF. CDR3 sequence (DNA): TGTGCCACCAGCCCCGGGGGACAGGGGGAGGGTGAGCAGTTCTTC.

This chain connects TRBV11-2 to TRBJ1-1, with a possible D match to TRBD1 (6 bases). Germline V gene lookup returns CDR1 SGHAT and CDR2 FQNNGV. The V gene lost 0 bases and the J gene lost 4 bases, with 12 bases spanning the gap. This CDR3 is built from 15 residues. The CDR3 coding sequence is TGTGCCAGCAGCTTAGACACAGGCAGGGGCACTGAAGCTTTCTTT. Amino acids: CASSLDTGRGTEAFF.